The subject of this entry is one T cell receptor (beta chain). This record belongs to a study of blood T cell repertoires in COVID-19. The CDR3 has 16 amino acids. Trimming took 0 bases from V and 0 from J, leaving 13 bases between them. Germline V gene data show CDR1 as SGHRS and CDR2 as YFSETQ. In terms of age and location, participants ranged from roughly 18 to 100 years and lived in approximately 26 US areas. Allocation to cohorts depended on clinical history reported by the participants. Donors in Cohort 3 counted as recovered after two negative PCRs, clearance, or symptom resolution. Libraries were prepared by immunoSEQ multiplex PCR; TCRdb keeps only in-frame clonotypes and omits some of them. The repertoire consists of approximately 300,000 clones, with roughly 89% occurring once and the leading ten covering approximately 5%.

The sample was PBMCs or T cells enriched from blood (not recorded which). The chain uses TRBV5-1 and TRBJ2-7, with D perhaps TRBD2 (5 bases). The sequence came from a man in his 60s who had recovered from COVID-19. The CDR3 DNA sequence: TGCGCCAGCAGCTTGGGCCTAGCAGATATCTCCTACGAGCAGTACTTC. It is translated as CASSLGLADISYEQYF.